This is a list of T cell receptor beta chains from one sample in a study of cytomegalovirus exposure and HLA in healthy donors. Sequenced by immunoSEQ multiplex PCR; TCRdb stores in-frame clones only, minus some. This sample has 140,000 or so clones, with about 70% found just once. The sequenced material came from PBMCs. These TCRs come from a woman aged 40 to 49 in good health and CMV-seronegative. Each CDR3 is given with its conserved first and last residue. The D gene is left open where the match is weak. Clone size, where shown, is once, few, many, or a class for clones that have expanded.

d_call: NA
v_call: TRBV5-1
clone_size: NA
j_call: TRBJ1-4
cdr3_aa: CASSLLSYSSEKLFF
cdr3_nt: TGCGCCAGCAGCTTGTTATCGTATAGTTCGGAAAAACTGTTTTTT

d_call: TRBD2
v_call: TRBV5-6
clone_size: NA
j_call: TRBJ2-1
cdr3_aa: CASSAPSSGFQSSYNEQFF
cdr3_nt: TGTGCCAGCAGTGCCCCATCTAGCGGCTTCCAGAGCTCCTACAATGAGCAGTTCTTC

d_call: NA
v_call: TRBV7-9
clone_size: NA
j_call: TRBJ2-7
cdr3_aa: CSSSLHVGAAYEQYF
cdr3_nt: TGTTCCAGCAGCTTACACGTGGGGGCCGCCTACGAGCAGTACTTC

d_call: NA
v_call: TRBV5-6
clone_size: NA
j_call: TRBJ1-3
cdr3_aa: CASSLRGNAGNTIYF
cdr3_nt: TGTGCCAGCAGCTTGCGGGGGAACGCTGGAAACACCATATATTTT

d_call: TRBD2
v_call: TRBV4-1
clone_size: NA
j_call: TRBJ2-3
cdr3_aa: CASSQEGLGLGGTQYF
cdr3_nt: TGCGCCAGCAGCCAAGAGGGCCTGGGGTTGGGGGGGACGCAGTATTTT

d_call: TRBD1
v_call: TRBV12-5
clone_size: NA
j_call: TRBJ2-3
cdr3_aa: CASGLQGAEDTQYF
cdr3_nt: TGTGCTAGTGGTTTACAGGGGGCGGAAGATACGCAGTATTTT

d_call: NA
v_call: TRBV6-5
clone_size: few
j_call: TRBJ1-1
cdr3_aa: CASSYSWRGNTEAFF
cdr3_nt: TGTGCCAGCAGTTACTCTTGGCGGGGGAACACTGAAGCTTTCTTT

d_call: NA
v_call: TRBV6-4
clone_size: NA
j_call: TRBJ2-1
cdr3_aa: CASSGRGTYNEQFF
cdr3_nt: TGTGCCAGCAGTGGTAGGGGGACCTACAATGAGCAGTTCTTC

d_call: TRBD2
v_call: TRBV4-1
clone_size: NA
j_call: TRBJ2-1
cdr3_aa: CASSQGVTSGPYNEQFF
cdr3_nt: TGCGCCAGCAGCCAAGGGGTTACTAGCGGGCCCTACAATGAGCAGTTCTTC

d_call: NA
v_call: TRBV6-4
clone_size: NA
j_call: TRBJ2-3
cdr3_aa: CASSKRDSPTQYF
cdr3_nt: TGTGCCAGCAGCAAACGGGACTCCCCTACGCAGTATTTT

d_call: NA
v_call: TRBV11-3
clone_size: NA
j_call: TRBJ2-5
cdr3_aa: CASSKWGDQETQYF
cdr3_nt: TGTGCCAGCAGCAAATGGGGGGACCAAGAGACCCAGTACTTC

d_call: NA
v_call: TRBV9
clone_size: NA
j_call: TRBJ2-7
cdr3_aa: CASSVETGQDEQYF
cdr3_nt: TGTGCCAGCAGCGTAGAGACAGGTCAAGACGAGCAGTACTTC

d_call: NA
v_call: TRBV14
clone_size: NA
j_call: TRBJ2-7
cdr3_aa: CASSHLRPYEQYF
cdr3_nt: TGTGCCAGCAGCCATCTCAGGCCCTACGAGCAGTACTTC

d_call: NA
v_call: TRBV5-6
clone_size: NA
j_call: TRBJ2-1
cdr3_aa: CASSPWLAPAEEEQFF
cdr3_nt: TGTGCCAGCAGCCCTTGGCTAGCGCCGGCCGAGGAGGAGCAGTTCTTC

d_call: TRBD1
v_call: TRBV6-5
clone_size: once
j_call: TRBJ1-1
cdr3_aa: CASSYTQGAHEAFF
cdr3_nt: TGTGCCAGCAGTTACACACAGGGGGCGCATGAAGCTTTCTTT

d_call: NA
v_call: TRBV10-3
clone_size: NA
j_call: TRBJ1-6
cdr3_aa: CAIRSNTGSDNSPLHF
cdr3_nt: TGTGCCATTCGTTCGAATACAGGATCCGATAATTCACCCCTCCACTTT

d_call: NA
v_call: TRBV7-8
clone_size: NA
j_call: TRBJ2-7
cdr3_aa: CASSSRLAGPYEQYF
cdr3_nt: TGTGCCAGCAGCTCACGGCTGGCGGGGCCCTACGAGCAGTACTTC

d_call: TRBD1
v_call: TRBV5-1
clone_size: few
j_call: TRBJ1-2
cdr3_aa: CASRAVGTALLNYGYTF
cdr3_nt: TGCGCCAGCAGGGCGGTCGGGACAGCATTATTAAACTATGGCTACACCTTC

d_call: TRBD1
v_call: TRBV5-4
clone_size: few
j_call: TRBJ2-7
cdr3_aa: CASSPGTGDSYEQYF
cdr3_nt: TGTGCCAGCAGCCCCGGGACAGGGGATTCCTACGAGCAGTACTTC

d_call: TRBD1
v_call: TRBV5-4
clone_size: NA
j_call: TRBJ1-2
cdr3_aa: CATSGQTDYGYTF
cdr3_nt: TGTGCCACCTCGGGACAGACGGACTATGGCTACACCTTC

d_call: NA
v_call: TRBV27
clone_size: NA
j_call: TRBJ2-3
cdr3_aa: CASSLGPTGNLDTQYF
cdr3_nt: TGTGCCAGCAGTTTGGGCCCAACAGGGAATTTGGATACGCAGTATTTT

d_call: NA
v_call: TRBV28
clone_size: NA
j_call: TRBJ2-2
cdr3_aa: CASSLIGFENTGELFF
cdr3_nt: TGTGCCAGCAGTTTAATCGGTTTCGAGAACACCGGGGAGCTGTTTTTT

d_call: TRBD2
v_call: TRBV9
clone_size: NA
j_call: TRBJ2-1
cdr3_aa: CASSVAGSSGGASNEQFF
cdr3_nt: TGTGCCAGCAGCGTAGCAGGATCCAGCGGGGGGGCCTCCAATGAGCAGTTCTTC

d_call: NA
v_call: TRBV15
clone_size: NA
j_call: TRBJ1-2
cdr3_aa: CATSSGGRIYGYTF
cdr3_nt: TGTGCCACCAGCTCGGGGGGGAGAATCTATGGCTACACCTTC

d_call: NA
v_call: TRBV6-5
clone_size: NA
j_call: TRBJ2-7
cdr3_aa: CASSYGGGPPYEQYF
cdr3_nt: TGTGCCAGCAGTTACGGAGGGGGCCCTCCCTACGAGCAGTACTTC

d_call: TRBD2
v_call: TRBV25-1
clone_size: NA
j_call: TRBJ2-7
cdr3_aa: CASSDRSSGLSSYEQYF
cdr3_nt: TGTGCCAGCAGTGACCGGTCTAGCGGCCTAAGCTCCTACGAGCAGTACTTC

d_call: NA
v_call: TRBV5-6
clone_size: NA
j_call: TRBJ2-5
cdr3_aa: CASSLRQAGQETQYF
cdr3_nt: TGTGCCAGCAGCTTGCGACAGGCCGGGCAAGAGACCCAGTACTTC

d_call: TRBD1
v_call: TRBV4-1
clone_size: NA
j_call: TRBJ1-1
cdr3_aa: CASSHPDRDATEAFF
cdr3_nt: TGCGCCAGCAGCCACCCAGACAGGGACGCCACTGAAGCTTTCTTT

d_call: NA
v_call: TRBV6-5
clone_size: many
j_call: TRBJ2-7
cdr3_aa: CAPRAGEQYF
cdr3_nt: TGTGCCCCGAGGGCCGGAGAGCAGTACTTC

d_call: NA
v_call: TRBV10-3
clone_size: few
j_call: TRBJ1-1
cdr3_aa: CAISPEGVTEAFF
cdr3_nt: TGTGCCATCAGTCCGGAGGGCGTCACTGAAGCTTTCTTT

d_call: TRBD2
v_call: TRBV7-9
clone_size: NA
j_call: TRBJ2-2
cdr3_aa: CASSLGGLAGVAGELFF
cdr3_nt: TGTGCCAGCAGCTTAGGCGGACTAGCGGGGGTGGCCGGGGAGCTGTTTTTT

d_call: TRBD1
v_call: TRBV19
clone_size: NA
j_call: TRBJ1-5
cdr3_aa: CASSMDRGDQPQHF
cdr3_nt: TGTGCCAGTAGTATGGACAGGGGAGACCAGCCCCAGCATTTT

d_call: NA
v_call: TRBV27
clone_size: NA
j_call: TRBJ2-2
cdr3_aa: CASKGGATGELFF
cdr3_nt: TGTGCCAGCAAGGGTGGGGCCACCGGGGAGCTGTTTTTT

d_call: NA
v_call: TRBV4-1
clone_size: once
j_call: TRBJ1-1
cdr3_aa: CASSQADRGTEAFF
cdr3_nt: TGCGCCAGCAGCCAAGCGGACAGAGGGACTGAAGCTTTCTTT

d_call: NA
v_call: TRBV18
clone_size: NA
j_call: TRBJ2-5
cdr3_aa: CASSRDRQETQYF
cdr3_nt: TGTGCCAGCTCACGAGACAGGCAAGAGACCCAGTACTTC

d_call: NA
v_call: TRBV7-9
clone_size: NA
j_call: TRBJ1-3
cdr3_aa: CASSLTGLSGNTIYF
cdr3_nt: TGTGCCAGCAGCTTAACAGGCCTCTCTGGAAACACCATATATTTT

d_call: NA
v_call: TRBV13
clone_size: NA
j_call: TRBJ2-7
cdr3_aa: CASSHRLTDREF
cdr3_nt: TGTGCCAGCAGCCACCGTTTGACGGACAGAGAGTTC

d_call: NA
v_call: TRBV19
clone_size: NA
j_call: TRBJ1-1
cdr3_aa: CASSVSTRGLNTEAFF
cdr3_nt: TGTGCCAGTAGCGTTTCGACCAGGGGCTTGAACACTGAAGCTTTCTTT

d_call: NA
v_call: TRBV28
clone_size: NA
j_call: TRBJ2-1
cdr3_aa: CASSRLFGGNEQFF
cdr3_nt: TGTGCCAGCAGCCGGTTGTTTGGGGGGAATGAGCAGTTCTTC

d_call: NA
v_call: TRBV2
clone_size: NA
j_call: TRBJ1-2
cdr3_aa: CASSYAGRYGYTF
cdr3_nt: TGTGCCAGCAGTTATGCGGGGAGGTATGGCTACACCTTC

d_call: TRBD1
v_call: TRBV30
clone_size: NA
j_call: TRBJ2-5
cdr3_aa: CARETGGGETQYF
cdr3_nt: TGTGCCCGGGAGACAGGGGGCGGTGAGACCCAGTACTTC

d_call: TRBD1
v_call: TRBV13
clone_size: NA
j_call: TRBJ1-2
cdr3_aa: CASSLTGNGYTF
cdr3_nt: TGTGCCAGCAGCTTGACAGGGAACGGCTACACCTTC

d_call: NA
v_call: TRBV28
clone_size: NA
j_call: TRBJ1-1
cdr3_aa: CASSLWGGRMNTEAFF
cdr3_nt: TGTGCCAGCAGTTTGTGGGGCGGCAGGATGAACACTGAAGCTTTCTTT

d_call: NA
v_call: TRBV9
clone_size: few
j_call: TRBJ2-5
cdr3_aa: CASSPHEALETQYF
cdr3_nt: TGTGCCAGCAGCCCCCATGAGGCACTGGAGACCCAGTACTTC

d_call: TRBD1
v_call: TRBV28
clone_size: few
j_call: TRBJ1-1
cdr3_aa: CASSSSTGTEAFF
cdr3_nt: TGTGCCAGCAGCTCCTCGACAGGGACTGAAGCTTTCTTT

d_call: NA
v_call: TRBV19
clone_size: NA
j_call: TRBJ1-5
cdr3_aa: CASSAFGGNQPQHF
cdr3_nt: TGTGCCAGTAGTGCTTTTGGGGGGAATCAGCCCCAGCATTTT

d_call: TRBD1
v_call: TRBV5-1
clone_size: NA
j_call: TRBJ1-4
cdr3_aa: CASSSGGNEKLFF
cdr3_nt: TGCGCCAGCAGCTCAGGGGGTAATGAAAAACTGTTTTTT

d_call: NA
v_call: TRBV28
clone_size: NA
j_call: TRBJ2-7
cdr3_aa: CASSSGYEQYF
cdr3_nt: TGTGCCAGCAGTTCCGGGTATGAGCAGTACTTC